These 27 T cell receptor beta chains were all obtained from the same sample, sequenced in a study of shared clonotypes between healthy human individuals (dated by TCRdb to the early 2020s). Library preparation employed the immunoSEQ multiplex PCR assay. Not all clones reach the TCRdb copy of this immuneACCESS table, which keeps in-frame sequences only. Checked studies attribute under half of the gap to unresolved V genes and leave the rest unexplained. The sample table contains around 340,000 clones; only one count was recorded for 73% of them. About 10% of the sample belongs to the ten largest clones. Material for sequencing was memory CD4+ T cells sorted from blood. The sample's cell subset or site label, decoded: CD45RA-negative fraction. These receptors all stem from a man younger than 40 in good health.

This clone was counted only a few times. V is TRBV9 and J is TRBJ2-7; TRBD2 matches at 13 bases. V dropped 0 bases and J dropped 2; count of bases not matched to a gene: 8. CDR3 length: 18 residues. Germline values: CDR1 SGDLS, CDR2 YYNGEE. The CDR3: CASSVGTSGSRDTYEQYF. The CDR3 DNA sequence: TGTGCCAGCAGCGTAGGGACTAGCGGGAGTCGGGACACCTACGAGCAGTACTTC.

This clone has just one count. J is TRBJ1-2 and V is TRBV18, with 8 bases fitting TRBD1. V was clipped by 4 bases and J by 7 bases; unmatched bases: 17. The CDR3 totals 17 residues. The germline V gene encodes CDR1 KGHSH and CDR2 LQKENI. CDR3 DNA: TGTGCCAGCTCACTGGCGCAGGGGGCTGCCACTTCTGGTGGCTACACCTTC. It translates to CASSLAQGAATSGGYTF.

V is TRBV19 and J is TRBJ1-3, with a tentative D call TRBD1 (5 bases). The germline gives CDR1 LNHDA, CDR2 SQIVND (reference sequence). There are 14 residues in the CDR3. Trimming pared 9 bases from V and 4 bases from J, leaving 16 bases between. CDR3 sequence: CASQQGSSGNTIYF. CDR3 sequence (DNA): TGTGCCAGCCAGCAGGGATCGAGCGGAAACACCATATATTTT. Variable domain in full (rest from reference TRBV19 and TRBJ1-3): DGGITQSPKYLFRKEGQNVTLSCEQNLNHDAMYWYRQDPGQGLRLIYYSQIVNDFQKGDIAEGYSVSREKKESFPLTVTSAQKNPTAFYLCASQQGSSGNTIYFGEGSWLTVV.

V is TRBV19 and J is TRBJ2-1; 7 nucleotides line up with TRBD1. This CDR3 has 14 amino acids. Germline CDR1 and CDR2: LNHDA and SQIVND (reference sequence). Trimming at V came to 7 bases and at J to 4 bases, leaving 7 bases not matched to a gene. The CDR3 nucleotides are TGTGCCAGTAATAGACAGGGTAGGTACAATGAGCAGTTCTTC. This codes for CASNRQGRYNEQFF. Complete variable domain (other parts from reference TRBV19 and TRBJ2-1): DGGITQSPKYLFRKEGQNVTLSCEQNLNHDAMYWYRQDPGQGLRLIYYSQIVNDFQKGDIAEGYSVSREKKESFPLTVTSAQKNPTAFYLCASNRQGRYNEQFFGPGTRLTVL.

This rearrangement joins TRBV5-1 to TRBJ1-1; D perhaps matches TRBD1 (6 bases). The CDR3 spans 16 residues. CDR1 SGHRS and CDR2 YFSETQ come from the germline V gene. V was clipped by 4 bases and J by 6 bases, with 22 bases between them. CDR3 region: CASSIYPGHLLAEAFF. CDR3 DNA: TGCGCCAGCAGCATATACCCGGGACACCTTCTAGCTGAAGCTTTCTTT.

This clone was observed a single time. The V call is TRBV28, the J call TRBJ2-2, with 7 positions matching TRBD2. J lost 6 bases, V lost 6 bases, and 7 bases had no gene match. The CDR3 contains 14 residues. CDR1 is MDHEN and CDR2 is SYDVKM in the germline V gene. The CDR3, as DNA: TGTGCCAGCAGAGCGGGAAATTCCCCCGGGGAGCTGTTTTTT. It specifies CASRAGNSPGELFF.

CDR3: CASTRGPLSNQPQHF. Here the CDR3 DNA reads TGTGCCAGCACCCGGGGTCCCTTAAGCAATCAGCCCCAGCATTTT. The chain has TRBV19 and TRBJ1-5; D ambiguous. Germline V gene sequence: CDR1 LNHDA, CDR2 SQIVND (reference sequence). The CDR3 is 15 residues long. V was clipped by 9 bases and J by 1 base, with 16 bases between them.

CDR3: CASSRHDQGGAYEQYF. In nucleotides, the CDR3 is TGTGCCAGCAGCCGACATGACCAGGGAGGAGCCTACGAGCAGTACTTC. This chain joins TRBV7-8 and TRBJ2-7, with a possible D match to TRBD2 (6 bases). V lost 5 bases, J lost 2 bases, and 19 bases lay in between. The CDR3 covers 16 residues. Germline CDR1 is SGHVS and CDR2 is FQNEAQ. The full variable domain, completed using reference TRBV7-8 and TRBJ2-7, is GAGVSQSPRYKVAKRGQDVALRCDPISGHVSLFWYQQALGQGPEFLTYFQNEAQLDKSGLPSDRFFAERPEGSVSTLKIQRTQQEDSAVYLCASSRHDQGGAYEQYFGPGTRLTVT.

This clone was detected once. The chain recombines TRBV9 with TRBJ1-5; TRBD1 matches at 10 bases. Germline V gene data show CDR1 as SGDLS and CDR2 as YYNGEE. The CDR3 is 15 amino acids. V lost 3 bases, J lost 5 bases, and 5 bases stayed unmatched. The CDR3 coding sequence is TGTGCCAGCAGCGACAGGGGACAGGGGCATCAGCCCCAGCATTTT. Protein sequence: CASSDRGQGHQPQHF.

This chain connects TRBV6-5 to TRBJ2-7; 8 bases map to TRBD2. The CDR3 loop spans 16 amino acids. Per germline, CDR1 MNHEY and CDR2 SVGAGI. V dropped 2 bases and J dropped 3; count of bases not matched to a gene: 9. The CDR3 DNA follows: TGTGCCAGCAGTTACACACGGCTAGCGGGCCGCTACGAGCAGTACTTC. Translating it yields CASSYTRLAGRYEQYF.

This chain uses TRBV6-1 with TRBJ2-2; 9 bases line up with TRBD2. Germline loops: CDR1 MNHNS, CDR2 SASEGT. Unmatched junction bases numbered 14, after V lost 3 bases and J lost 6 bases. The CDR3 is made up of 18 amino acids. In nucleotides, the CDR3 is TGTGCCAGCAGTGACTTCCATAGCGGGAGATTGCGACCCGGGGAGCTGTTTTTT. It is translated as CASSDFHSGRLRPGELFF.

This chain uses TRBV7-2 with TRBJ2-3; D is tentatively TRBD1 or TRBD2 (5 bases each). Trimming cost V 3 bases and J 6 bases, with 10 bases left between them. From germline, CDR1 is SGHTA and CDR2 FQGNSA. This CDR3 spans 13 amino acids. The CDR3, as DNA: TGTGCCAGCAGCTTGGGACCCGGTGATACGCAGTATTTT. Amino acids: CASSLGPGDTQYF.

The chain uses TRBV5-1 and TRBJ2-1; TRBD2 matches 7 bases. V gave up 0 bases and J gave up 9 bases; unmatched junction bases: 6. Germline loops: CDR1 SGHRS, CDR2 YFSETQ. The CDR3 totals 14 residues. The CDR3 DNA sequence: TGCGCCAGCAGCTTGGCCCCTGGGGGGGGTGAGCAGTTCTTC. It encodes CASSLAPGGGEQFF.

This clone was detected only a few times. The chain links TRBV5-1 to TRBJ2-3; 7 bases fit TRBD2. The CDR3 extends over 14 amino acids. Unmatched junction bases numbered 3, after V lost 3 bases and J lost 2 bases. The germline CDR1 and CDR2 sequences are SGHRS and YFSETQ. DNA for the CDR3: TGCGCCAGCAGCTCCGGGACTATCACAGATACGCAGTATTTT. Its protein product is CASSSGTITDTQYF.

This rearrangement joins TRBV7-3 to TRBJ2-2; D possibly corresponds to TRBD2 (6 bases). V lost 5 bases and J 2 bases, leaving 18 bases between the germline ends. CDR3 length equals 17 residues. Germline V CDR1 and CDR2: SGHTA, FQGTGA. CDR3 sequence (DNA): TGTGCCAGCAGCCCTAACTCGACTAGATTTAACACCGGGGAGCTGTTTTTT. It translates to CASSPNSTRFNTGELFF.

The gene calls are TRBV10-1 and TRBJ2-5; D uncertain. V lost 0 bases and J lost 4, with 6 bases in between. There are 13 residues in the CDR3. Germline V CDR1 and CDR2: WNHNN, SYGVQD (reference sequence). The DNA of the CDR3 is TGCGCCAGCAGTGAGTCTACGGGAGAGACCCAGTACTTC. It specifies CASSESTGETQYF.

In this sample, this clone turned up once. CDR3 nucleotides: TGTGCCAGCAGTTTCCTTGGGGCGGGAGTGACTTCCTATGAGCAGTTCTTC. Its translation: CASSFLGAGVTSYEQFF. The V call is TRBV27, the J call TRBJ2-1, with TRBD2 matching 7 bases. Trimming took 3 bases from V and 8 from J; bases not matched to a gene: 16. The CDR3 length is 17 residues. Germline V gene lookup returns CDR1 MNHEY and CDR2 SMNVEV (reference sequence).

Ten or more counts support this clone. The V gene is TRBV6-1, the J gene TRBJ2-2; D remains ambiguous. Germline assignment: CDR1 MNHNS and CDR2 SASEGT. Trimming shortened V by 7 bases and J by 7 bases, and 10 bases separated the two germline ends. The CDR3 has 12 amino acids. In nucleotides, the CDR3 is TGTGCCAGCACTTTATCCTTCGGGGAGCTGTTTTTT. This sequence encodes CASTLSFGELFF.

The chain joins TRBV10-1 to TRBJ2-6, with a tentative D call TRBD2 (5 bases). V was clipped by 6 bases and J by 0 bases, with 12 bases between them. Per the germline V gene, CDR1 is WNHNN and CDR2 is SYGVQD (reference sequence). This CDR3 is built from 16 residues. This chain's CDR3 is CASSAGLISGANVLTF. The CDR3 coding sequence is TGCGCCAGCAGCGCAGGACTCATCTCTGGGGCCAACGTCCTGACTTTC.

The chain joins TRBV9 to TRBJ2-5; 7 nucleotides match TRBD2. V was clipped by 2 bases and J by 5 bases; unmatched bases: 3. CDR3 length: 13 amino acids. Germline loops: CDR1 SGDLS, CDR2 YYNGEE. CDR3: CASSVGGTETQYF. In DNA form, the CDR3 reads TGTGCCAGCAGCGTGGGAGGGACGGAGACCCAGTACTTC.

CDR3 amino acids: CASSLRQGTSFYNEQFF. The DNA for the CDR3 is TGTGCCAGCAGCCTGCGACAGGGAACTTCCTTTTACAATGAGCAGTTCTTC. The chain has TRBV11-2 and TRBJ2-1; 7 nucleotides line up with TRBD1. The CDR3 is 17 residues long. V trimming: 5 bases; J trimming: 4 bases; junction bases outside the gene matches: 14. Germline lookup yields CDR1 SGHAT and CDR2 FQNNGV.

The V gene is TRBV6-5, the J gene TRBJ2-3; D is possibly TRBD2 (6 bases). CDR3 length: 14 residues. The V end lost 6 bases, the J end lost 2 bases, and 12 bases lay between the germline ends. Per the germline V gene, CDR1 is MNHEY and CDR2 is SVGAGI. CDR3 DNA sequence: TGTGCCAGCAGGAAGCGGGCGGTCACAGATACGCAGTATTTT. Protein: CASRKRAVTDTQYF.

This chain joins TRBV7-6 and TRBJ1-3; unclear D gene. The ends were cut back, 5 bases at V and 0 bases at J, with 20 bases in the middle. CDR1 SGHVS and CDR2 FNYEAQ come from the germline V gene. The CDR3 has 18 amino acids. CDR3 coding DNA: TGTGCCAGCAGCGCCGGAGTAGTGGGTTCGGGCTCTGGAAACACCATATATTTT. As protein: CASSAGVVGSGSGNTIYF.

This clone was recorded once. This chain uses TRBV4-2 with TRBJ2-1; the match to TRBD2 covers 11 bases. CDR1 is LGHNA and CDR2 is YNFKEQ in the germline V gene. The V and J ends lost 9 bases and 7 bases, in that order; junction bases with no gene match: 8. This CDR3 spans 14 amino acids. In nucleotides, the CDR3 is TGTGCCAGTCGGGTACTAGCGGGAGTAAATGAGCAGTTCTTC. This encodes CASRVLAGVNEQFF.

CDR3 amino acids: CASSPDTDTQYF. The CDR3, as DNA: TGTGCCAGCAGCCCGGACACCGATACGCAGTATTTT. The chain employs TRBV5-4 and TRBJ2-3, with a tentative D call TRBD1 (5 bases). Between the trimmed V and J ends, which lost 4 bases and 6 bases, there was a span of 9 bases. This CDR3 region has 12 residues. Germline V lookup: CDR1 SGHNT, CDR2 YYREEE (reference sequence).

The chain joins TRBV30 to TRBJ1-4; TRBD1 agrees at 11 bases. The J segment lost 8 bases and the V segment lost 3 bases, leaving 2 bases of the junction unmatched. Germline-derived CDR1 and CDR2 are GTSNPN and SVGIG (reference sequence). The CDR3 consists of 13 residues. The CDR3 loop reads CAWRGDRGEKLFF. CDR3 bases: TGTGCCTGGAGAGGGGACAGGGGGGAAAAACTGTTTTTT.

The chain employs TRBV27 and TRBJ2-7; a possible D gene is TRBD2 (7 bases). Germline V gene lookup returns CDR1 MNHEY and CDR2 SMNVEV (reference sequence). V was shortened by 3 bases and J by 6 bases, with 15 bases between the two germline ends. CDR3 length equals 14 residues. CDR3 region: CASSFAGALLEQYF. The DNA for the CDR3 is TGTGCCAGCAGTTTTGCGGGGGCGTTACTCGAGCAGTACTTC.